This T cell receptor (beta chain) emerged from a study of blood T cell repertoires in COVID-19 (dated by TCRdb to about 2020). Regarding the study in general: Collaborator samples came from the United States, Italy and Spain and covered acute and convalescent phases of COVID-19. Subjects who had been exposed to COVID-19, were actively infected with it, or had recovered from it provided the deeply sampled blood TCRbeta repertoires that made up the dataset. Samples came from the ongoing ImmuneRACE study (first 160 participants) plus 1,254 subjects from 6 global collaborators. Where available, HLA class I and class II types were obtained from metadata supplied by the sample provider rather than from assay-based typing. The sample metadata nearly always contained a de-identified subject ID, COVID-19 status, age in years and sex. The material from the prospective study consisted of cDNA or gDNA derived from T cells, B-cell-depleted T cells, or PBMCs. The repertoires were made available in a free public database intended to serve as a resource for research on the immune response to SARS-CoV-2.

TCRbeta CDR3 regions were amplified from genomic DNA by means of the immunoSEQ Assay, a bias-controlled multiplex PCR. Regarding the original processing steps: Nucleated cell counts per sample were estimated from amplification of reference gene primers within the assay. To quantify the absolute abundance of each unique TCRbeta CDR3 rearrangement, sequence reads were collapsed and filtered. For each sample, productive Simpson clonality was calculated by taking the square root of Simpson's diversity index across productive rearrangements. The immuneACCESS repertoire file appears here via TCRdb, limited to in-frame rearrangements. These files lack a portion of the clones; in checked studies, under half of the deficit traces to unresolved V genes, and the cause of the others is not known. Clone size and the V and J calls come from that table; the DNA yielded D and trimming. The sample records around 450,000 clones, 87% of which are singletons. The leading ten clones occupy roughly 0.7% of the sample.

The junction shows trimming of 5 bases on V and 6 bases on J, and the gene matches do not reach 9 bases of it. Via the germline V gene (reference sequence), CDR1 is GTSNPN and CDR2 SVGIG. From the cysteine through the phenylalanine, the CDR3 covers 13 amino acids. Only CDR3 DNA is held: 39 bases, read in frame from base 1. Of note for this clone: What antigen it recognizes has not been identified. One base away there is no much larger clone; base qualities are not given.

Enrolling through a virtual design, the prospective study's participants ranged in age from about 18 to 100 years and lived across 20 to 30 United States geographic areas. In the prospective study, participants were assigned to cohorts based on the clinical history participants reported in a screening survey and a study questionnaire. For ImmuneRACE Cohort 3, a participant was defined as recovered based on two consecutive negative NP/OP PCR tests, clearance by a healthcare professional, or resolution of symptoms. In the prospective study, mobile phlebotomists collected whole blood, serum and a nasopharyngeal or oropharyngeal swab from each participant. Prospective study participants could optionally give additional blood draws and questionnaires over a roughly 2-month period. Blood samples from the prospective study were shipped frozen or at room temperature prior to DNA extraction. The investigation overall reported the following: The amount of clinical and demographic metadata varied by source and participant and was provided uncurated.

The sequence joins TRBV30 to TRBJ2-7; 8 bases in the middle match TRBD1. The sample comprised PBMCs or T cells enriched from blood (not recorded which). This TCR derives from a woman aged 18-35 years who had recovered from COVID-19. This receptor carries the CDR3 CAWGGQGILEQYF. The DNA sequence is given as TGTGCCTGGGGAGGACAGGGAATCCTCGAGCAGTACTTC.